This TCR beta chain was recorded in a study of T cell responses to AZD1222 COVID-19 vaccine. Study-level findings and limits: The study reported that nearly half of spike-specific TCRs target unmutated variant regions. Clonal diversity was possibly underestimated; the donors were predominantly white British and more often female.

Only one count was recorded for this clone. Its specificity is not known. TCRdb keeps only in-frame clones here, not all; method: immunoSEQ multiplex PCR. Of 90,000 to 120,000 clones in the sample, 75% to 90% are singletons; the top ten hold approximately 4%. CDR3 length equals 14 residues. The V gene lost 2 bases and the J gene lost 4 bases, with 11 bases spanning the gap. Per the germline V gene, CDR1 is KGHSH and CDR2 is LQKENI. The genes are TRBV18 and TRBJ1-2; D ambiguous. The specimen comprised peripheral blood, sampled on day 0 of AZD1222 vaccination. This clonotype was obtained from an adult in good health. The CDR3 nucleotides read TGTGCCAGCTCACCAACGGAACACATCTATGGCTACACCTTC. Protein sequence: CASSPTEHIYGYTF.